Below, 16 T cell receptor beta chains from the same sample are listed, as sequenced in a study of identical twins. TCRdb re-analysed the 5' RACE reads in MiXCR, keeping a single row per CDR3 protein. The table lists some 1,700,000 distinct CDR3 sequences, roughly a third of them singletons. Specimen: cord blood. Receptors were obtained from a newborn girl in good health.

This clonotype was detected once. The chain employs TRBV19 and TRBJ1-1; weak D call: TRBD1 (6 bases). The CDR3 covers 13 residues. Germline-derived CDR1 and CDR2 are LNHDA and SQIVND (reference sequence). V was trimmed by 5 bases and J by 6 bases, leaving 13 bases between them. The chain's CDR3 is CASSGGRASEAFF. Written as DNA, the CDR3 is TGTGCCAGTAGTGGGGGGCGAGCTTCTGAAGCTTTCTTT.

The genes are TRBV2 and TRBJ1-2; perhaps TRBD1 as D (6 bases). Germline CDR1 SNHLY, CDR2 FYNNEI. V lost 7 bases and J 12 bases, leaving 18 bases between the germline ends. This CDR3 contains 12 residues. The CDR3 DNA reads TGTGCCAGCACCATACAGGGTATCCGGGACACCTTC. Translated, it gives CASTIQGIRDTF. The whole variable domain, filled in from reference TRBV2 and TRBJ1-2, reads EPEVTQTPSHQVTQMGQEVILRCVPISNHLYFYWYRQILGQKVEFLVSFYNNEISEKSEIFDDQFSVERPDGSNFTLKIRSTKLEDSAMYFCASTIQGIRDTFGSGTRLTVV.

This clonotype has only one observation. The chain couples TRBV6-2 or TRBV6-3 to TRBJ1-5; the match to TRBD1 covers 8 bases. Looked up from germline, CDR1 is MNHEY and CDR2 is SVGEGT. This CDR3 spans 14 amino acids. With 6 bases clipped from V and 6 bases from J, the junction kept 7 bases outside the gene matches. The CDR3 loop is CASSQIQGVQPQHF. In DNA form, the CDR3 reads TGTGCCAGCAGCCAGATACAGGGGGTTCAGCCCCAGCATTTT.

This chain joins TRBV15 and TRBJ2-6; TRBD1 might be the D (6 bases). The CDR3 is made up of 15 amino acids. V was pared by 4 bases and J by 12 bases, with 19 bases between. Germline CDR1 reads LNHNV; CDR2 reads YYDKDF (reference sequence). In DNA form, the CDR3 reads TGTGCCACCAGCACACGCCTACAGGGCCCTCGCGTCCTGACTTTC. Translated, it gives CATSTRLQGPRVLTF.

This chain joins TRBV2 and TRBJ2-2; tentative D call: TRBD2 (6 bases). Between the trimmed V and J ends, which lost 8 bases and 2 bases, there was a span of 12 bases. Germline V gives CDR1 SNHLY, CDR2 FYNNEI. The CDR3 length is 14 residues. This chain's CDR3 is CASGRSLNTGELFF. The CDR3 DNA sequence: TGTGCCAGCGGGAGGTCTTTAAACACCGGGGAGCTGTTTTTT.

The V gene is TRBV18, the J gene TRBJ2-1; TRBD2 matches 14 bases. The CDR3 loop spans 17 amino acids. CDR1 is KGHSH and CDR2 is LQKENI in the germline V gene. Trimming at V came to 3 bases and at J to 6 bases, leaving 7 bases not matched to a gene. CDR3: CASSPLGTSGRGNEQFF. Written as DNA, the CDR3 is TGTGCCAGCTCACCTTTGGGGACTAGCGGGAGAGGCAATGAGCAGTTCTTC.

The CDR3 spells CASSPSLAGGICYEQYF. For the CDR3, the DNA is TGTGCCAGCAGCCCTAGCCTAGCGGGAGGAATCTGCTACGAGCAGTACTTC. The V gene is TRBV7-2, the J gene TRBJ2-4; 11 nucleotides match TRBD2. The closer fit of TRBJ2-7 to the DNA end suggests the J call may be wrong. This CDR3 has 17 amino acids. The germline V gene has CDR1 SGHTA and CDR2 FQGNSA.

The count of this clonotype is one. This chain connects TRBV12-3 or TRBV12-4 to TRBJ2-3; possibly TRBD2 for D (5 bases). There are 20 residues in the CDR3. V lost 3 bases, J lost 0 bases, and 25 bases lay in between. The CDR3, as DNA: TGTGCCAGCAGTTTTGCCCCGGGATTCCACACCTCCATTAGCACAGATACGCAGTATTTT. Its protein product is CASSFAPGFHTSISTDTQYF.

The V gene is TRBV27, the J gene TRBJ2-2; 7 nucleotides agree with TRBD2. The CDR3 spans 14 residues. CDR1 is MNHEY, CDR2 SMNVEV, per germline (reference sequence). V shed 5 bases, J shed 6 bases, and the junction held 6 bases outside the gene matches. CDR3 amino acids: CASSGGGPAGELFF. The CDR3 DNA is TGTGCCAGCAGTGGGGGAGGGCCGGCCGGGGAGCTGTTTTTT.

This clonotype was observed a handful of times. V is TRBV20-1 and J is TRBJ2-3; TRBD1 matches 7 bases. There are 15 residues in the CDR3. The trim removed 3 bases at V and 2 bases at J, leaving 8 bases unmatched. Germline V gene sequence: CDR1 DFQATT, CDR2 SNEGSKA (reference sequence). The CDR3 DNA sequence: TGCAGTGCTAGGAATCAGGGGGTGGCCACAGATACGCAGTATTTT. Its protein is CSARNQGVATDTQYF.

This clonotype turned up a few times. The rearrangement links TRBV6-8 to TRBJ2-1, with D perhaps matching TRBD2 (5 bases). The germline V gene encodes CDR1 MNHGY and CDR2 SAAAGT. The CDR3 sequence is 12 residues long. V was cut by 7 bases and J by 13 bases, with 17 bases left in between. CDR3 sequence (DNA): TGTGCCAGCACACGGACTCAGAGGAGCCAGTTCTTC. Translated: CASTRTQRSQFF.

The V gene is TRBV5-1, the J gene TRBJ2-7; 9 bases agree with TRBD1. The CDR3 contains 16 residues. V shed 1 base and J 2 bases; nucleotides not matched to a gene: 7. Germline loops: CDR1 SGHRS, CDR2 YFSETQ. This chain's CDR3 is CASSLYTGGAPYEQYF. The CDR3 DNA sequence: TGCGCCAGCAGCTTGTATACAGGGGGCGCTCCCTACGAGCAGTACTTC.

The V gene is TRBV18, the J gene TRBJ2-3; TRBD1 matches at 8 bases. Trimming removed 4 bases from V and 5 bases from J; junction bases left unmatched: 5. Germline loops: CDR1 KGHSH, CDR2 LQKENI. The CDR3 covers 14 residues. The CDR3 sequence: CASSLQQGEDTQYF. The DNA of the CDR3 is TGTGCCAGCTCACTCCAACAGGGGGAAGATACGCAGTATTTT. Looking up the rest from reference TRBV18 and TRBJ2-3 gives the full variable domain: NAGVMQNPRHLVRRRGQEARLRCSPMKGHSHVYWYRQLPEEGLKFMVYLQKENIIDESGMPKERFSAEFPKEGPSILRIQQVVRGDSAAYFCASSLQQGEDTQYFGPGTRLTVL.

This clonotype was observed many times. The genes are TRBV10-3 and TRBJ1-2, with D uncertain. Germline lookup yields CDR1 ENHRY and CDR2 SYGVKD. There are 12 residues in the CDR3. V dropped 2 bases and J dropped 6 bases, with 7 bases sitting between them. CDR3 nucleotides: TGTGCCATCAGTGAGCAGACTAATGGCTACACCTTC. Its translation: CAISEQTNGYTF.

The chain is built from TRBV5-1 and TRBJ2-3, with 7 bases fitting TRBD2. The CDR3 is 15 residues long. CDR1 and CDR2 (germline): SGHRS, YFSETQ. The trim removed 2 bases at V and 3 bases at J, leaving 6 bases unmatched. This CDR3 is CASSFAGLVTDTQYF. Here the CDR3 DNA reads TGCGCCAGCAGCTTCGCCGGACTAGTAACAGATACGCAGTATTTT.

The chain links TRBV20-1 to TRBJ2-3, with 8 bases that match TRBD2. J gave up 2 bases and V 6 bases, and 7 bases lay outside the gene matches. Germline CDR1 reads DFQATT; CDR2 reads SNEGSKA (reference sequence). The CDR3 extends over 14 amino acids. CDR3 DNA sequence: TGCAGTGCGGGACTAGTGGCCTACACAGATACGCAGTATTTT. Translating it yields CSAGLVAYTDTQYF.